Following are 27 T cell receptor beta chains from one sample sequenced in a study of Graves' ophthalmopathy and Graves' hyperthyroidism. Amplification from RNA transcripts yielded the TCR beta CDR3 regions. HTBI primers served in a first-round RT-PCR, which a second-round multiplex PCR followed. A single record per CDR3 protein comes from TCRdb applying MiXCR to the multiplex PCR reads. The data contain about 660,000 distinct CDR3 sequences, about two fifths of them singletons. Sequencing was done on a sample of peripheral blood. The receptors originated from an adult man with Graves' ophthalmopathy.

This chain's CDR3 is CASSLTSGGWVEQYF. The DNA of the CDR3 is TGTGCCAGCAGCTTAACTAGCGGGGGCTGGGTCGAGCAGTACTTC. This chain links TRBV7-3 with TRBJ2-7, with 9 bases fitting TRBD2. This CDR3 contains 15 residues. Germline CDR1 SGHTA, CDR2 FQGTGA. V lost 0 bases and J lost 6; bases outside the gene matches: 6.

This clonotype appeared a few times. This chain connects TRBV7-9 to TRBJ2-2; 11 bases agree with TRBD2. The V segment lost 5 bases and the J segment 3 bases; nucleotides outside the gene matches: 2. The CDR3 sequence is 15 residues long. Germline lookup yields CDR1 SEHNR and CDR2 FQNEAQ (reference sequence). The CDR3 spells CASSHSGGDTGELFF. The CDR3 nucleotides read TGTGCCAGCAGCCATAGCGGGGGGGACACCGGGGAGCTGTTTTTT.

The genes are TRBV25-1 and TRBJ1-6; D is uncertain. The CDR3 contains 14 residues. Germline lookup yields CDR1 MGHDK and CDR2 SYGVNS. Trimming shortened V by 1 base and J by 8 bases, and 9 bases separated the two germline ends. The DNA for the CDR3 is TGTGCCAGCAGTGAATTGGGCGTTTATTCACCCCTCCACTTT. Its translation is CASSELGVYSPLHF.

This clonotype came up many times. The V and J genes are TRBV7-4 and TRBJ2-7; D remains ambiguous. Germline V gene sequence: CDR1 SGHVT, CDR2 SQSDAQ. The germline V and J ends were trimmed by 1 base and 5 bases, with 12 bases remaining between them. The length of the CDR3 is 14 residues. As DNA, the CDR3 is TGTGCCAGCAGCTTAGGCCTTTTTAATCACGAGCAGTACTTC. Translated: CASSLGLFNHEQYF.

This clonotype was observed a handful of times. The chain carries TRBV19 and TRBJ2-2; D may be TRBD1 or TRBD2 (5 bases each). V dropped 1 base and J dropped 6 bases, with 12 bases sitting between them. CDR1 is LNHDA, CDR2 SQIVND, per germline (reference sequence). CDR3 length equals 15 residues. The CDR3 bases are TGTGCCAGTAGTATAGGGGATGAGGGGTCCGGGGAGCTGTTTTTT. Amino acid sequence: CASSIGDEGSGELFF.

This clonotype was observed at least ten times. This chain connects TRBV7-9 to TRBJ1-6; no clear D. CDR1 SEHNR and CDR2 FQNEAQ come from the germline V gene (reference sequence). The CDR3 consists of 15 residues. Trimming took off 1 base at V and 8 bases at J, with 12 bases between the two ends. The DNA for the CDR3 is TGTGCCAGCAGCTTAGTCCCGGGGAGGGATTCACCCCTCCACTTT. As protein: CASSLVPGRDSPLHF.

This clonotype was picked up a small number of times. V and J are TRBV9 and TRBJ2-7; 8 bases map to TRBD1. The CDR3 is 15 amino acids. Germline CDR1 SGDLS, CDR2 YYNGEE. V lost 1 base and J lost 3; bases outside the gene matches: 6. Here the CDR3 DNA reads TGTGCCAGCAGCGTACTTCCAGGGGGCATCTACGAGCAGTACTTC. Translating gives CASSVLPGGIYEQYF. Using reference TRBV9 and TRBJ2-7 for the parts outside the CDR3, the full variable domain is DSGVTQTPKHLITATGQRVTLRCSPRSGDLSVYWYQQSLDQGLQFLIQYYNGEERAKGNILERFSAQQFPDLHSELNLSSLELGDSALYFCASSVLPGGIYEQYFGPGTRLTVT.

This clonotype was counted ten times or more. The V call is TRBV15, the J call TRBJ2-5, with 7 positions matching TRBD2. With 1 base clipped from V and 9 bases from J, the junction kept 8 bases outside the gene matches. The length of the CDR3 is 14 residues. The germline V gene has CDR1 LNHNV and CDR2 YYDKDF (reference sequence). CDR3 nucleotides: TGTGCCACCAGCAGAGTAAGCGGGGATATGGCCCAGTACTTC. It translates to CATSRVSGDMAQYF.

Points on this clonotype: This may arise from a read error, as a much more abundant clone is one base away. The chain combines TRBV19 with TRBJ2-5, with 9 bases matching TRBD1. J was trimmed by 5 bases and V by 9 bases; bases with no gene match: 10. Germline values: CDR1 LNHDA, CDR2 SQIVND (reference sequence). The CDR3 covers 14 residues. The CDR3 sequence is CARSRNRGLETQYF. In DNA form, the CDR3 reads TGTGCCAGAAGTCGTAACAGGGGGCTGGAGACCCAGTACTTC.

The table lists this clonotype with a few counts. The chain is built from TRBV9 and TRBJ2-2; D gene uncertain. Germline V lookup: CDR1 SGDLS, CDR2 YYNGEE. The CDR3 length is 13 residues. V dropped 5 bases and J dropped 5 bases, with 10 bases sitting between them. The CDR3 sequence: CASSYSRTGELFF. In nucleotides, the CDR3 is TGTGCCAGCAGTTACTCAAGGACCGGGGAGCTGTTTTTT. Full variable domain (rest looked up from reference TRBV9 and TRBJ2-2): DSGVTQTPKHLITATGQRVTLRCSPRSGDLSVYWYQQSLDQGLQFLIQYYNGEERAKGNILERFSAQQFPDLHSELNLSSLELGDSALYFCASSYSRTGELFFGEGSRLTVL.

The CDR3 here is CAISETGGTIYF. Here the CDR3 DNA reads TGTGCCATCAGTGAGACAGGAGGCACCATATATTTT. The chain combines TRBV10-3 with TRBJ1-3; D is possibly TRBD1 (5 bases). Germline V lookup: CDR1 ENHRY, CDR2 SYGVKD. The CDR3 has 12 amino acids. The germline V and J ends were trimmed by 2 bases and 9 bases, with 8 bases remaining between them.

The sample holds many counts of this clonotype. V and J are TRBV2 and TRBJ2-5; 10 bases line up with TRBD2. The CDR3 is 15 residues long. The germline V gene has CDR1 SNHLY and CDR2 FYNNEI. The V gene end was trimmed by 2 bases and the J gene end by 4 bases; junction bases not matched to a gene: 4. The CDR3 sequence: CASSEFGTSVETQYF. CDR3 in DNA: TGTGCCAGCAGTGAATTCGGGACTAGCGTAGAGACCCAGTACTTC.

This rearrangement joins TRBV6-1 to TRBJ1-1; D remains ambiguous. There are 13 residues in the CDR3. Germline CDR1 MNHNS, CDR2 SASEGT. Trimming took 6 bases from V and 6 from J, leaving 14 bases between them. The CDR3 protein is CASSLGGWSEAFF. In nucleotides, the CDR3 is TGTGCCAGCAGCTTGGGCGGATGGTCTGAAGCTTTCTTT.

DNA for the CDR3: TGTGCCAGCAGCTTTAGCGGGGGCTCCTACAATGAGCAGTTCTTC. Its protein product is CASSFSGGSYNEQFF. This chain links TRBV7-2 with TRBJ2-1, with 9 nucleotides matching TRBD2. Germline CDR1 and CDR2: SGHTA and FQGNSA. This CDR3 comprises 15 residues. The junction had 0 bases not matched to a gene; V was cut back by 3 bases and J by 0 bases.

This clonotype has a count of ten or more. V usage is TRBV5-4 and J usage is TRBJ1-2; possible D gene TRBD1, 6 bases. The CDR3 length is 16 residues. Germline loops: CDR1 SGHNT, CDR2 YYREEE (reference sequence). V was clipped by 0 bases and J by 4 bases, with 16 bases between them. The CDR3 DNA follows: TGTGCCAGCAGCTTGGACCAAGGGGGATCAGGCTATGGCTACACCTTC. Translated: CASSLDQGGSGYGYTF.

This clonotype came up many times. The chain links TRBV10-3 to TRBJ1-6, with 8 bases aligning to TRBD1. The V gene's germline CDR1 is ENHRY and CDR2 SYGVKD. This CDR3 region has 15 residues. V shed 6 bases and J 6 bases; nucleotides not matched to a gene: 7. The CDR3: CAISPGTGVNSPLHF. The CDR3 DNA is TGTGCCATCAGCCCGGGGACAGGAGTTAATTCACCCCTCCACTTT.

In its sample, this clonotype was seen many times. The chain has TRBV10-3 and TRBJ2-3; D could derive from TRBD1 or TRBD2 (5 bases each). Looked up from germline, CDR1 is ENHRY and CDR2 is SYGVKD. There are 13 residues in the CDR3. The V end was cut by 7 bases, the J end by 5 bases, with 13 bases between. CDR3 nucleotides: TGTGCCATCAACAGCGGCCAGGGAGATACGCAGTATTTT. This translates into CAINSGQGDTQYF.

This clonotype was detected many times. The chain uses TRBV2 and TRBJ1-5; the D is unclear. The CDR3 spans 13 residues. Trimming took 6 bases from V and 5 from J, leaving 11 bases between them. Germline V gene lookup returns CDR1 SNHLY and CDR2 FYNNEI. CDR3 protein: CASSRSAYQPQHF. The CDR3 region has the DNA TGTGCCAGCAGCCGTTCGGCGTATCAGCCCCAGCATTTT. The variable domain in full, with the rest retrieved from reference TRBV2 and TRBJ1-5, is EPEVTQTPSHQVTQMGQEVILRCVPISNHLYFYWYRQILGQKVEFLVSFYNNEISEKSEIFDDQFSVERPDGSNFTLKIRSTKLEDSAMYFCASSRSAYQPQHFGDGTRLSIL.

This chain connects TRBV7-1 to TRBJ2-7; 11 nucleotides line up with TRBD2. TRBV7-1 is sorted into the ORF group, with uncertain function. V dropped 5 bases and J dropped 2; count of bases not matched to a gene: 14. The CDR3 totals 18 residues. The CDR3 bases are TGTGCCAGCAGCCCCAGCCCTAGCGGGAGGCCGCAGACCTACGAGCAGTACTTC. It codes for CASSPSPSGRPQTYEQYF.

The genes are TRBV4-1 and TRBJ2-7, with TRBD2 matching 7 bases. The CDR3 has 13 amino acids. V dropped 4 bases and J dropped 5; count of bases not matched to a gene: 5. The germline V gene has CDR1 MGHRA and CDR2 YSYEKL. The CDR3 sequence is CASSRGSSNEQYF. CDR3 nucleotide sequence: TGCGCCAGCAGCCGCGGGAGTTCCAACGAGCAGTACTTC.

This clonotype was recorded once. A much bigger clone sits one base away, suggesting this may be a read error. This sequence joins TRBV10-3 and TRBJ1-6; TRBD1 might be the D (5 bases). The CDR3 consists of 15 residues. With 5 bases removed from V and 6 bases from J, the gap between germline ends came to 14 bases. CDR1 ENHRY and CDR2 SYGVKD come from the germline V gene. The CDR3 protein is CAISSTGTTNSPLHF. CDR3 in DNA: TGTGCCATCAGTTCCACCGGGACGACTAATTCACCCCTCCACTTT.

The chain joins TRBV20-1 to TRBJ1-5, with a possible D match to TRBD1 (5 bases). The CDR3 loop spans 15 amino acids. Germline CDR1 DFQATT, CDR2 SNEGSKA (reference sequence). V was pared by 3 bases and J by 7 bases, with 19 bases between. CDR3 loop: CSARGDSGSTQPQHF. CDR3 sequence (DNA): TGCAGTGCTAGGGGAGACAGTGGGAGTACCCAGCCCCAGCATTTT.

This clonotype has at least ten counts. The J gene is TRBJ1-2, the V gene TRBV13, with unresolved D. The CDR3 runs to 16 residues. Trimming removed 4 bases at V and 5 bases at J, with 20 bases between. The germline V gene encodes CDR1 PRHDT and CDR2 FYEKMQ (reference sequence). CDR3 sequence (DNA): TGTGCCAGCAGCTACTCTAAGCGGAGAGTTCGATATGGCTACACCTTC. Its translation: CASSYSKRRVRYGYTF.

This clonotype was counted between two and nine times. The chain has TRBV6-5 and TRBJ2-7; the D gene is possibly TRBD2 (5 bases). The CDR3 sequence is 18 residues long. Trimming pared 2 bases from V and 2 bases from J, leaving 22 bases between. Germline V CDR1 and CDR2: MNHEY, SVGAGI. The CDR3 region has the DNA TGTGCCAGCAGTTACGCGGGCCCGAGTTCGTATCGTCCCTACGAGCAGTACTTC. The encoded protein is CASSYAGPSSYRPYEQYF.

The sample holds many counts of this clonotype. V and J are TRBV12-3 or TRBV12-4 and TRBJ1-1, with a weak D call TRBD1 (5 bases). The CDR3 covers 16 residues. Trimming shortened V by 5 bases and J by 4 bases, and 20 bases separated the two germline ends. The CDR3 DNA reads as TGTGCCAGCAGTCAACAGGCGCTTTGGGCGGGCACTGAAGCTTTCTTT. It specifies CASSQQALWAGTEAFF.

The table lists this clonotype with many counts. This chain uses TRBV29-1 with TRBJ1-1; D not resolved. Germline assignment: CDR1 SQVTM and CDR2 ANQGSEA. The V gene lost 7 bases and the J gene lost 0 bases, with 6 bases spanning the gap. This CDR3 has 11 amino acids. The CDR3 reads CSGIMNTEAFF. DNA for the CDR3: TGCAGCGGAATCATGAACACTGAAGCTTTCTTT. The full variable domain, rest sourced from reference TRBV29-1 and TRBJ1-1, is SAVISQKPSRDICQRGTSLTIQCQVDSQVTMMFWYRQQPGQSLTLIATANQGSEATYESGFVIDKFPISRPNLTFSTLTVSNMSPEDSSIYLCSGIMNTEAFFGQGTRLTVV.

The table lists this clonotype with many counts. The J gene is TRBJ2-6, the V gene TRBV7-9, with D possibly being TRBD1 (6 bases). V was shortened by 5 bases and J by 1 base, with 12 bases between the two germline ends. Germline CDR1 and CDR2: SEHNR and FQNEAQ (reference sequence). This CDR3 region has 16 residues. CDR3 region: CASSPRRGSGANVLTF. CDR3 sequence (DNA): TGTGCCAGCAGCCCCCGTAGGGGGTCTGGGGCCAACGTCCTGACTTTC.